This T cell receptor (beta chain) was found in a study of cytomegalovirus exposure and HLA in healthy donors. Findings of the study overall: Confirmation was obtained in vitro that three CMV-associated chains are specific for CMV antigens. Cytomegalovirus-associated status was assigned to around 160 TCR beta chains. The sole available immune exposure information was CMV serostatus. Analysis was carried out at a later point, and it linked a missense DCLRE1C variant to TCR beta V- and J-gene trimming.

PCR involved 60 Vbeta and 13 Jbeta primers. TCRdb's table, derived via immunoSEQ multiplex PCR, lists solely in-frame clones and lacks some. The data show fewer than 250,000 clones, with roughly 86% seen just once and about 3.5% held by the top ten. Of note for this clone: Its specificity is unknown.

CDR3 length: 14 amino acids. V shed 6 bases, J shed 7 bases, and the junction held 10 bases outside the gene matches. CDR1 is SNHLY and CDR2 is FYNNEI in the germline V gene. Sequenced: PBMCs. The rearrangement uses TRBV2 and TRBJ1-1; 8 nucleotides match TRBD1. This TCR derives from a middle-aged man in good health and CMV-seropositive. DNA of the CDR3: TGTGCCAGCAGCCCGGGGCAGGGGGCCAATGAAGCTTTCTTT. Translating it yields CASSPGQGANEAFF.